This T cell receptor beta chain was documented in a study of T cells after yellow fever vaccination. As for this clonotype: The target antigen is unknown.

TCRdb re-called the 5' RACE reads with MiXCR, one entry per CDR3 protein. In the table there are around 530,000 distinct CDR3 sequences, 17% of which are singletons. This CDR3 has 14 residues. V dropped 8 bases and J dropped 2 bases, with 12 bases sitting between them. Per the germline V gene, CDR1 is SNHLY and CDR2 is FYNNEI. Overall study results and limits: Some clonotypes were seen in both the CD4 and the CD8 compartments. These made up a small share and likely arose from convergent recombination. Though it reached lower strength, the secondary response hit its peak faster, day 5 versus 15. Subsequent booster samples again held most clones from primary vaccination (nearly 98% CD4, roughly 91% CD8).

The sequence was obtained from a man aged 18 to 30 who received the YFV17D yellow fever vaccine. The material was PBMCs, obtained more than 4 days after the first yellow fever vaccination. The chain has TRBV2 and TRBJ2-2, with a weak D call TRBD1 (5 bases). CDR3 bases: TGTGCCAGCGCCGACAGCTACAACACCGGGGAGCTGTTTTTT. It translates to CASADSYNTGELFF.